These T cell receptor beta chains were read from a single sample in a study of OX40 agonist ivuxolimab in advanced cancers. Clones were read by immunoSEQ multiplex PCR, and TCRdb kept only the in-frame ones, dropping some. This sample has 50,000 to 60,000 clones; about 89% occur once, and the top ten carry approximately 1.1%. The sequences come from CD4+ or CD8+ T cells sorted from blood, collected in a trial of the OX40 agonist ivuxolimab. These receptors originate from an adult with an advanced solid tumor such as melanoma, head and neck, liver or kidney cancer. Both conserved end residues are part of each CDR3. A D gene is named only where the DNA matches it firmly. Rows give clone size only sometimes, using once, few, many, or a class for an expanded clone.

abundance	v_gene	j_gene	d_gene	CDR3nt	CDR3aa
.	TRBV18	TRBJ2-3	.	TGTGCCAGCTCCGAACGCAGGGTCGGGGATAGCACAGATACGCAGTATTTT	CASSERRVGDSTDTQYF
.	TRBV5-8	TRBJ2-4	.	TGTGCCAGCGGCCTCCAGGGGGCCAAAAACATTCAGTACTTC	CASGLQGAKNIQYF
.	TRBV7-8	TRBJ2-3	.	TGTGCCAGCAGCTTATATGGGGCGGATACGCAGTATTTT	CASSLYGADTQYF
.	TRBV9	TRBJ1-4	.	TGTGCCAGCAGCGTAGAGCAGGGGCTTAATGAAAAACTGTTTTTT	CASSVEQGLNEKLFF
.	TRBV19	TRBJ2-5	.	TGTGCCAGTAGTATATGGGGGAAGAAAGAGACCCAGTACTTC	CASSIWGKKETQYF
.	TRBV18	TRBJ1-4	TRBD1	TGTGCCAGCTCAAAGGGACAGCCTAATGAAAAACTGTTTTTT	CASSKGQPNEKLFF
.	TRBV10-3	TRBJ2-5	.	TGTGCCATCAGTGAGCAAGAGACCCAGTACTTC	CAISEQETQYF
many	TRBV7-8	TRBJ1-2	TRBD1	TGTGCCAGCAGCTCTAGGACAGGGACAGGCGGCTACACCTTC	CASSSRTGTGGYTF
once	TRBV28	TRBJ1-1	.	TGTGCCAGCAGTCCTTCCGACAGGAACACTGAAGCTTTCTTT	CASSPSDRNTEAFF
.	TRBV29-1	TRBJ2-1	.	TGCAGCGTTGAGGGACGGGGTGTTTACGGTGAGCAGTTCTTC	CSVEGRGVYGEQFF
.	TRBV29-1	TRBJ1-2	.	TGCAGCGTTGTATCAGGGGCGGACTATGGCTACACCTTC	CSVVSGADYGYTF
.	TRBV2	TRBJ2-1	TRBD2	TGTGCCAGCAAATCTAACAGCGGGAAGGATGAGCAGTTCTTC	CASKSNSGKDEQFF
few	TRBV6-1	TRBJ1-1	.	TGTGCCAGCAGTGAACCCGGGAGGGCGAACACTGAAGCTTTCTTT	CASSEPGRANTEAFF
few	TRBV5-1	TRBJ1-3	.	TGCGCCAGCAGCCCCGCGGAAAACTCTGGAAACACCATATATTTT	CASSPAENSGNTIYF
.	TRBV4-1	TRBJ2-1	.	TGCGCCAGCAGCCAAGTACCCGGGACCCCCGGAAGGAATGAGCAGTTCTTC	CASSQVPGTPGRNEQFF
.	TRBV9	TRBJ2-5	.	TGTGCCAGCAGCGTGGGCGGGATGGACGGGGAGACCCAGTACTTC	CASSVGGMDGETQYF
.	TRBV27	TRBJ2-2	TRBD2	TGTGCCAGCAAAAAAGGACTAGCGACTGACACCGGGGAGCTGTTTTTT	CASKKGLATDTGELFF
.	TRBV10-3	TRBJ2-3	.	TGTGCCATCAATAAAGAAGGGGGAGCGCAGTATTTT	CAINKEGGAQYF
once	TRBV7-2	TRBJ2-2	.	TGTGCCAGCAGCTCCTCTGAAGGGAGGAACACCGGGGAGCTGTTTTTT	CASSSSEGRNTGELFF
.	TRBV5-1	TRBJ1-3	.	TGCGCCAGCAGCTCGGAACCCGGGACTTCTGCCACCATATATTTT	CASSSEPGTSATIYF
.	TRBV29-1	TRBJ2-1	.	TGCAGCGTTGATGCTGGATACAATGAGCAGTTCTTC	CSVDAGYNEQFF
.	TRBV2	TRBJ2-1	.	TGTGCCAGCAATTCAGCTCAAGGGACGACGCAGTTCTTC	CASNSAQGTTQFF
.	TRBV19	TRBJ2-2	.	TGTGCCAGTAGTATGTATGCGGCAACGAACACCGGGGAGCTGTTTTTT	CASSMYAATNTGELFF
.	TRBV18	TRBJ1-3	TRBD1	TGTGCCAGCTCACTCGACAGGGTAGGCGACACCATATATTTT	CASSLDRVGDTIYF
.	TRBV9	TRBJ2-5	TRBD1	TGTGCCAGCACCAGGACAGGGACCCAAGAGACCCAGTACTTC	CASTRTGTQETQYF
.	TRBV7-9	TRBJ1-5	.	TGTGCCAGCAGCTTAGGCACCGGCAGGAGTCAGCCCCAGCATTTT	CASSLGTGRSQPQHF
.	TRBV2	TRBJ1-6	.	TGTGCCAGCAGTGAAGGCAGGGGTGGATCACCCCTCCACTTT	CASSEGRGGSPLHF
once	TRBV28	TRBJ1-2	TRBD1	TGTGCCAGCAGTTTCACCCCACGGACAGGGGGCTATGGCTACACCTTC	CASSFTPRTGGYGYTF
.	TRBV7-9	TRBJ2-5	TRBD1	TGTGCCAGCAGCTTCGGACAGGGGGCACAAGAGACCCAGTACTTC	CASSFGQGAQETQYF
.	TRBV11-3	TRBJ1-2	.	TGTGCCAGCACCCAGGGGAGAACTAACTATGGCTACACCTTC	CASTQGRTNYGYTF
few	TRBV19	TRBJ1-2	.	TGTGCCAGTGCAGAACCGGACAGCTCATATGGCTACACCTTC	CASAEPDSSYGYTF
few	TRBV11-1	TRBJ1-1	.	TGTGCCAGCAGCTTAGGGCAGTCGAACACTGAAGCTTTCTTT	CASSLGQSNTEAFF
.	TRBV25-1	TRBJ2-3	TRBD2	TGTGCCAGCAGTGATCCTAGGGGACTAACGACAGATACGCAGTATTTT	CASSDPRGLTTDTQYF
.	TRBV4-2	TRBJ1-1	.	TGTGCCAGCAGCCAAGATCAGGCTTCAATGAACACTGAAGCTTTCTTT	CASSQDQASMNTEAFF
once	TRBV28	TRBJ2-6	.	TGTGCCAGCAGTTTGTCCCGGATCGAAACTGGGGCCAACGTCCTGACTTTC	CASSLSRIETGANVLTF